Below are 21 T cell receptor beta chains sequenced from a single sample in a study of cytomegalovirus exposure and HLA in healthy donors. Assay used: immunoSEQ multiplex PCR; TCRdb lists only in-frame clones, some missing. Of about 150,000 clones listed, 70% to 90% are singletons. Sequenced material: PBMCs. These receptors were collected from a human donor in good health.

This clone was detected once. The chain carries TRBV5-1 and TRBJ2-7; weak D call: TRBD1 (5 bases). The CDR3 loop spans 15 amino acids. Trimming stripped 0 bases from V and 1 base from J, with 11 bases between. Germline CDR1 reads SGHRS; CDR2 reads YFSETQ. The DNA for the CDR3 is TGCGCCAGCAGCTTGGGACAGACCCGTTCCTACGAGCAGTACTTC. It yields the protein CASSLGQTRSYEQYF.

For the CDR3, the DNA is TGCGCCAGCAGCTTGGTGACAGGGGGCGCCGAGCAGTACTTC. Protein product: CASSLVTGGAEQYF. The chain uses TRBV5-1 and TRBJ2-7; 10 bases are shared with TRBD1. The CDR3 consists of 14 residues. The V gene's germline CDR1 is SGHRS and CDR2 YFSETQ. With 0 bases clipped from V and 6 bases from J, the junction kept 3 bases outside the gene matches.

The chain uses TRBV6-1 and TRBJ2-1; no definite D call. Trimming pared 6 bases from V and 7 bases from J, leaving 16 bases between. From germline, CDR1 is MNHNS and CDR2 SASEGT. This CDR3 is built from 14 residues. The CDR3: CASREYSSRNEQFF. The CDR3, as DNA: TGTGCCAGCAGAGAATACAGCAGTAGGAATGAGCAGTTCTTC.

This chain links TRBV7-2 with TRBJ1-4; no clear D gene. V was clipped by 1 base and J by 4 bases, with 7 bases between them. In germline, CDR1 is SGHTA, CDR2 FQGNSA. This CDR3 comprises 14 residues. DNA of the CDR3: TGTGCCAGCAGCTTAGAACAGATTAATGAAAAACTGTTTTTT. Amino acid sequence: CASSLEQINEKLFF.

The chain carries TRBV7-2 and TRBJ2-3; D possibly corresponds to TRBD2 (6 bases). The germline V gene encodes CDR1 SGHTA and CDR2 FQGNSA. This CDR3 is 15 amino acids long. V was cut by 2 bases and J by 1 base, with 10 bases left in between. The CDR3 loop is CASSLIGLRTDTQYF. The CDR3 DNA follows: TGTGCCAGCAGCTTAATCGGACTACGCACAGATACGCAGTATTTT.

This clone showed up just once. Sequence at one end of the junction differs from germline and may be a read error. The rearrangement uses TRBV25-1 and TRBJ2-2; possible D gene TRBD2, 5 bases. Per germline, CDR1 MGHDK and CDR2 SYGVNS. The CDR3 covers 11 residues. CDR3 protein: CASSFTGELFF. CDR3 coding DNA: TGTGCCAGCAGTTTTACCGGGGAGCTATTTTTT.

This rearrangement joins TRBV28 to TRBJ2-4, with D possibly matching TRBD2 (5 bases). This CDR3 has 11 residues. V gave up 5 bases and J gave up 9 bases, with 8 bases separating them. CDR1 MDHEN and CDR2 SYDVKM come from the germline V gene. CDR3 sequence reads: CASSVEGIQYF. Written as DNA, the CDR3 is TGTGCCAGCAGTGTCGAGGGCATTCAGTACTTC.

This chain joins TRBV7-9 and TRBJ1-2; D ambiguous. Trimming removed 0 bases at V and 0 bases at J, with 5 bases between. The length of the CDR3 is 14 residues. Germline assignment: CDR1 SEHNR and CDR2 FQNEAQ (reference sequence). The CDR3 nucleotides are TGTGCCAGCAGCTTAGCAACAGCTAACTATGGCTACACCTTC. Its protein is CASSLATANYGYTF.

This chain connects TRBV6-4 to TRBJ2-1; 9 bases are a match to TRBD1. The V and J ends lost 4 bases and 5 bases, in that order; junction bases with no gene match: 6. Germline V lookup: CDR1 MRHNA, CDR2 SNTAGT. This CDR3 contains 15 residues. The CDR3 DNA is TGTGCCAGCAGTGCCGGGACAGGGTCCAACAATGAGCAGTTCTTC. Translation: CASSAGTGSNNEQFF.

The chain links TRBV18 to TRBJ2-2; 7 nucleotides match TRBD1. There are 16 residues in the CDR3. Unmatched junction bases numbered 8, after V lost 4 bases and J lost 3 bases. Germline loops: CDR1 KGHSH, CDR2 LQKENI. In DNA form, the CDR3 reads TGTGCCAGCTCACTGCCTACAGGGGTCCACACCGGGGAGCTGTTTTTT. Amino acids: CASSLPTGVHTGELFF.

The V call is TRBV28, the J call TRBJ2-7, with 10 bases that match TRBD1. V shed 5 bases and J 3 bases; nucleotides not matched to a gene: 10. CDR3 length equals 16 residues. Germline CDR1 MDHEN, CDR2 SYDVKM. The CDR3 DNA is TGTGCCAGCAGTCCGTCCGTGGGACAGGGGAACTACGAGCAGTACTTC. Translating it yields CASSPSVGQGNYEQYF.

The chain recombines TRBV7-2 with TRBJ1-1; 7 bases line up with TRBD1. Germline V lookup: CDR1 SGHTA, CDR2 FQGNSA. V lost 0 bases and J lost 13; bases outside the gene matches: 8. The CDR3 has 13 residues. DNA for the CDR3: TGTGCCAGCAGCTTAGCTCGGGAGACAGGGTTTTTCTTT. It encodes CASSLARETGFFF.

This chain uses TRBV19 with TRBJ1-6, with 7 bases identical to TRBD1. In germline, CDR1 is LNHDA, CDR2 SQIVND (reference sequence). The trim removed 4 bases at V and 0 bases at J, leaving 12 bases unmatched. The CDR3 is 19 residues long. The CDR3 spells CASSRDSGQASSYNSPLHF. In DNA, the CDR3 is TGTGCCAGTAGTAGGGACTCCGGACAGGCGAGCTCCTATAATTCACCCCTCCACTTT.

This chain links TRBV5-4 with TRBJ2-3; D is possibly TRBD1 (5 bases). Trimming removed 3 bases at V and 0 bases at J, with 14 bases between. The germline V gene encodes CDR1 SGHNT and CDR2 YYREEE (reference sequence). The length of the CDR3 is 16 residues. CDR3: CASSYWRRESTDTQYF. Here the CDR3 DNA reads TGTGCCAGCAGCTATTGGCGCAGGGAAAGCACAGATACGCAGTATTTT.

The CDR3 DNA is TGTGCCAGCAGTGAATGGACAGGGTCTCCCTTCTATGGCTACACCTTC. Its protein is CASSEWTGSPFYGYTF. The V call is TRBV2, the J call TRBJ1-2; 8 bases agree with TRBD1. The CDR3 has 16 amino acids. Trimming removed 2 bases from V and 4 bases from J; junction bases left unmatched: 9. Per the germline V gene, CDR1 is SNHLY and CDR2 is FYNNEI.

Only a few counts were recorded for this clone. This chain links TRBV6-5 with TRBJ1-1; D gene ambiguous. The V end lost 3 bases, the J end lost 6 bases, and 11 bases lay between the germline ends. CDR3 length: 13 amino acids. CDR1 and CDR2 from the germline V gene are MNHEY and SVGAGI. The CDR3 is CASSYLPGAEAFF. CDR3 coding DNA: TGTGCCAGCAGTTATCTCCCAGGCGCTGAAGCTTTCTTT.

Note on this clone: Distinct nucleotide sequences in the sample also encode this CDR3. The chain uses TRBV5-4 and TRBJ2-1, with 7 bases that match TRBD1. The CDR3 loop spans 13 amino acids. Germline V gene data show CDR1 as SGHNT and CDR2 as YYREEE (reference sequence). V lost 5 bases, J lost 3 bases, and 2 bases stayed unmatched. Written as DNA, the CDR3 is TGTGCCAGCAGACGGGACAGCTACAATGAGCAGTTCTTC. Translated, it gives CASRRDSYNEQFF.

The V call is TRBV5-8, the J call TRBJ2-1, with 9 bases identical to TRBD1. Per germline, CDR1 SGHTS and CDR2 YDEGEE. The CDR3 has 12 residues. Losses at the gene ends were 2 bases for V and 15 bases for J; bases not matched to a gene: 6. Here the CDR3 reads CASSFGTGYTFF. DNA for the CDR3: TGTGCCAGCAGCTTCGGGACAGGGTATACGTTCTTC.

There are a few counts of this clone. The chain couples TRBV28 to TRBJ2-5; no reliable D call. The CDR3 is 12 residues long. V was pared by 7 bases and J by 1 base, with 7 bases between. Germline loops: CDR1 MDHEN, CDR2 SYDVKM. The chain's CDR3 is CASTSPQETQYF. The CDR3 DNA is TGTGCCAGCACAAGCCCCCAAGAGACCCAGTACTTC. Supplemented by reference TRBV28 and TRBJ2-5, the full variable domain reads DVKVTQSSRYLVKRTGEKVFLECVQDMDHENMFWYRQDPGLGLRLIYFSYDVKMKEKGDIPEGYSVSREKKERFSLILESASTNQTSMYLCASTSPQETQYFGPGTRLLVL.

This clone was seen just once. The rearrangement uses TRBV7-3 and TRBJ2-3, with 8 bases that match TRBD1. The germline gives CDR1 SGHTA, CDR2 FQGTGA. With V trimmed by 7 bases and J by 2 bases, 8 bases remained unmatched. This CDR3 is 15 amino acids long. The CDR3 protein is CASMQGAYNTDTQYF. The CDR3 nucleotides are TGTGCCAGCATGCAGGGGGCTTATAACACAGATACGCAGTATTTT.

The CDR3: CASSLGGGQPQHF. The CDR3 DNA is TGTGCCAGCAGTTTAGGGGGCGGACAGCCCCAGCATTTT. The chain recombines TRBV27 with TRBJ1-5, with D possibly TRBD1 on 6 matching bases. In germline, CDR1 is MNHEY, CDR2 SMNVEV (reference sequence). V was cut by 2 bases and J by 7 bases, with 9 bases left in between. The CDR3 covers 13 residues.